What follows is one TCR beta chain and its context. Germline is not matched at one junction end, which may reflect a read error. The data originate from a study of cytomegalovirus exposure and HLA in healthy donors. Primers: 60 Vbeta forward and 13 Jbeta reverse. Clones were read by immunoSEQ multiplex PCR, and TCRdb kept only the in-frame ones, dropping some. This repertoire includes 200,000 or so clones. The CDR3 has 13 amino acids. CDR1 is MNHNS and CDR2 is SASEGT in the germline V gene. This TCR was sampled from a girl aged 2 to 10 in good health and CMV-seropositive. This chain connects TRBV6-1 to TRBJ1-2, with 9 nucleotides matching TRBD1. Sequenced: PBMCs. CDR3 loop: CASGETGGYGYTF. The CDR3, as DNA: TGTGCCAGCGGTGAGACAGGGGGCTATGGCTACACCTTC.